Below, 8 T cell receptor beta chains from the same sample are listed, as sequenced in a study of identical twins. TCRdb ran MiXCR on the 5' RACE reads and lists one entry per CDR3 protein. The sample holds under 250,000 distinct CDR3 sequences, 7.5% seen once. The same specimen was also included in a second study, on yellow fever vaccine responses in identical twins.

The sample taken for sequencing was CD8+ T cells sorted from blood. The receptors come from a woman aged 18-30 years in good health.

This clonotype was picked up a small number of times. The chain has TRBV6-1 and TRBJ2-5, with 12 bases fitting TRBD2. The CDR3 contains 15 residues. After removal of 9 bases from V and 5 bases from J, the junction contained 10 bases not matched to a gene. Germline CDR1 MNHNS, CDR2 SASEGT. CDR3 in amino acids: CASSTSGGSAETQYF. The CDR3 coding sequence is TGTGCCAGTTCAACTAGCGGGGGGTCGGCGGAGACCCAGTACTTC.

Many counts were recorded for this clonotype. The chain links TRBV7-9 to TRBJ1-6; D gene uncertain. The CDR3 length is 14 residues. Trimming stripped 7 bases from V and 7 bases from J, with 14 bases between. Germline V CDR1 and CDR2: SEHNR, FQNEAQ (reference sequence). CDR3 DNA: TGTGCCAGCAATCCTTTGACCCCAAATTCACCCCTCCACTTT. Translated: CASNPLTPNSPLHF.

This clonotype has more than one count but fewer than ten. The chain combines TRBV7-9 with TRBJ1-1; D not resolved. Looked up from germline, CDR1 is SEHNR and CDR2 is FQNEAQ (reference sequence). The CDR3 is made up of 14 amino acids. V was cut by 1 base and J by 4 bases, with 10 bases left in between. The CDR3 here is CASSLVRVGTEAFF. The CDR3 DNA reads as TGTGCCAGCAGCTTAGTTAGAGTGGGCACTGAAGCTTTCTTT.

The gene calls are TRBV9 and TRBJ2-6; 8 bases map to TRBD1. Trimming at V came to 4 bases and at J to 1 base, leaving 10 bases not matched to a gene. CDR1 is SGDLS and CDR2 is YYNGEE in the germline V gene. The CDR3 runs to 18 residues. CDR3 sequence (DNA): TGTGCCAGCAGCCCCCGGACAGGGCTTAGGTCTGGGGCCAACGTCCTGACTTTC. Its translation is CASSPRTGLRSGANVLTF.

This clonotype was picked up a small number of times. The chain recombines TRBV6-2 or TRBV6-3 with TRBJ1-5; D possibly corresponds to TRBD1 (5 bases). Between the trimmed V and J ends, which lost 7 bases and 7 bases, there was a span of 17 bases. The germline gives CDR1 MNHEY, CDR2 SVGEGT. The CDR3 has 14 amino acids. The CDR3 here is CASTNRREWQPQHF. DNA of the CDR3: TGTGCCAGCACCAACCGCAGGGAGTGGCAGCCCCAGCATTTT.

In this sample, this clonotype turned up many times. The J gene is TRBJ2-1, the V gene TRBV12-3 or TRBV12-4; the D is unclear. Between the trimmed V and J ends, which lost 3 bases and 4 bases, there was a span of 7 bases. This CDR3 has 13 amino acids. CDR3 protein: CASSFRKYNEQFF. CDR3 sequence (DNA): TGTGCCAGCAGTTTTCGGAAATACAATGAGCAGTTCTTC.

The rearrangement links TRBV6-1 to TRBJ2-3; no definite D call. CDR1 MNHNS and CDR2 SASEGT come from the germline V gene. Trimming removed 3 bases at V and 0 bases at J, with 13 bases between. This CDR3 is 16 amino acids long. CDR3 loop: CASSEEPGPSTDTQYF. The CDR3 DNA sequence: TGTGCCAGCAGTGAGGAGCCAGGCCCTAGCACAGATACGCAGTATTTT.

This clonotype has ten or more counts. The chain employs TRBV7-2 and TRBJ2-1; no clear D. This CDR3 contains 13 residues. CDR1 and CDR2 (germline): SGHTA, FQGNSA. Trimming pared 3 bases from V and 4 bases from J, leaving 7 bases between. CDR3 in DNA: TGTGCCAGCAGCTTTAACTGGTACAATGAGCAGTTCTTC. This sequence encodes CASSFNWYNEQFF.